A single sample gave rise to the 12 T cell receptor beta chains below, sequenced in a study of cytomegalovirus exposure and HLA in healthy donors. Sequenced by immunoSEQ multiplex PCR; TCRdb stores in-frame clones only, minus some. The top ten clones hold under 6.5% of a sample with about 120,000 clones, approximately 88% of them seen once. The sequencing input was PBMCs. All receptors derive from a woman between 18 and 29 years old in good health and CMV-seropositive.

The chain couples TRBV10-2 to TRBJ1-4, with D maybe TRBD1 (5 bases). The CDR3 is made up of 15 amino acids. Germline CDR1 WSHSY, CDR2 SAAADI. V shed 4 bases and J shed 3 bases, with 12 bases lying between them. The CDR3 DNA reads as TGCGCCAGCAGTGGACAGAGCCTCGCTAATGAAAAACTGTTTTTT. Amino acids: CASSGQSLANEKLFF.

The V and J genes are TRBV6-5 and TRBJ1-1, with D tentatively TRBD1 (5 bases). The ends were cut back, 6 bases at V and 4 bases at J, with 18 bases in the middle. Looked up from germline, CDR1 is MNHEY and CDR2 is SVGAGI. The CDR3 loop spans 15 amino acids. Here the CDR3 reads CASRDLQGSATEAFF. CDR3 coding DNA: TGTGCCAGCAGAGATTTGCAGGGTTCGGCCACTGAAGCTTTCTTT.

In its sample, this clone was seen once. V is TRBV6-1 and J is TRBJ2-1, with TRBD1 matching over 8 bases. V was pared by 3 bases and J by 7 bases, with 11 bases of the junction left unmatched. CDR3 size: 16 residues. Germline values: CDR1 MNHNS, CDR2 SASEGT. The CDR3 loop is CASSDIQGAGRNEQFF. The CDR3 nucleotides read TGTGCCAGCAGTGACATCCAGGGGGCGGGTAGGAATGAGCAGTTCTTC.

In this sample, this clone turned up once. The chain joins TRBV4-3 to TRBJ2-3; the D is unclear. V was shortened by 2 bases and J by 5 bases, with 8 bases between the two germline ends. Germline V gives CDR1 LGHNA, CDR2 YSLEER. The length of the CDR3 is 13 residues. The CDR3 sequence: CASSQNSGDTQYF. The CDR3 DNA sequence: TGCGCCAGCAGCCAAAACAGTGGAGATACGCAGTATTTT.

This chain joins TRBV13 and TRBJ1-2, with 8 bases fitting TRBD1. CDR3 length: 16 amino acids. V lost 3 bases, J lost 2 bases, and 8 bases stayed unmatched. Germline CDR1 PRHDT, CDR2 FYEKMQ (reference sequence). The CDR3 nucleotides read TGTGCCAGCAGCTTGGACAGGGAAGGGCTAAACTATGGCTACACCTTC. Its translation: CASSLDREGLNYGYTF.

The table lists this clone with a few counts. The V and J genes are TRBV6-1 and TRBJ1-1, with 7 bases identical to TRBD1. Germline V gives CDR1 MNHNS, CDR2 SASEGT. The CDR3 covers 14 residues. J lost 1 base, V lost 5 bases, and 4 bases had no gene match. The CDR3 loop reads CASSFRGANTEAFF. CDR3 DNA sequence: TGTGCCAGCAGTTTCAGGGGGGCGAACACTGAAGCTTTCTTT.

This sequence joins TRBV6-4 and TRBJ1-4, with TRBD1 matching 8 bases. CDR3 length: 15 residues. Looked up from germline, CDR1 is MRHNA and CDR2 is SNTAGT. V shed 6 bases and J 5 bases; nucleotides not matched to a gene: 8. CDR3 coding DNA: TGTGCCAGCAGGCGAGGGACAGGCACAAATGAAAAACTGTTTTTT. Residues: CASRRGTGTNEKLFF.

The chain has TRBV6-1 and TRBJ2-1; 7 bases agree with TRBD2. After removal of 1 base from V and 8 bases from J, the junction contained 11 bases not matched to a gene. CDR1 and CDR2 (germline): MNHNS, SASEGT. There are 16 residues in the CDR3. DNA of the CDR3: TGTGCCAGCAGTGAAGGGCTAGCGGCTGCCCATGATGAGCAGTTCTTC. Protein product: CASSEGLAAAHDEQFF.

The CDR3 sequence: CASSEMSSGTKETQYF. In DNA form, the CDR3 reads TGCGCCAGCAGTGAGATGAGTAGCGGAACAAAAGAGACCCAGTACTTC. This chain uses TRBV10-1 with TRBJ2-5; D is possibly TRBD2 (6 bases). Germline CDR1 WNHNN, CDR2 SYGVQD (reference sequence). This CDR3 has 16 residues. V was cut by 2 bases and J by 3 bases, with 16 bases left in between.

V gene TRBV27 combines with J gene TRBJ2-7; 8 bases align to TRBD2. This CDR3 spans 14 amino acids. V trimming: 0 bases; J trimming: 3 bases; junction bases outside the gene matches: 1. Germline V CDR1 and CDR2: MNHEY, SMNVEV (reference sequence). The CDR3 here is CASSLSGTSYEQYF. The CDR3 coding sequence is TGTGCCAGCAGTTTATCAGGGACTAGCTACGAGCAGTACTTC.

The V call is TRBV6-5, the J call TRBJ2-1; D remains unclear. The CDR3 totals 13 residues. From germline, CDR1 is MNHEY and CDR2 SVGAGI. With 8 bases removed from V and 12 bases from J, the gap between germline ends came to 20 bases. CDR3 DNA: TGTGCCAGCCAACATCGGTCAGGATCTCGGCAGTTCTTC. This gives the protein CASQHRSGSRQFF.

This chain connects TRBV6-5 to TRBJ2-1; D remains unclear. The germline V gene has CDR1 MNHEY and CDR2 SVGAGI. The CDR3 is 15 residues long. The V end lost 4 bases, the J end lost 1 base, and 11 bases lay between the germline ends. CDR3 in DNA: TGTGCCAGCAGTTTAGATTATATGTCCTACAATGAGCAGTTCTTC. Translating gives CASSLDYMSYNEQFF.